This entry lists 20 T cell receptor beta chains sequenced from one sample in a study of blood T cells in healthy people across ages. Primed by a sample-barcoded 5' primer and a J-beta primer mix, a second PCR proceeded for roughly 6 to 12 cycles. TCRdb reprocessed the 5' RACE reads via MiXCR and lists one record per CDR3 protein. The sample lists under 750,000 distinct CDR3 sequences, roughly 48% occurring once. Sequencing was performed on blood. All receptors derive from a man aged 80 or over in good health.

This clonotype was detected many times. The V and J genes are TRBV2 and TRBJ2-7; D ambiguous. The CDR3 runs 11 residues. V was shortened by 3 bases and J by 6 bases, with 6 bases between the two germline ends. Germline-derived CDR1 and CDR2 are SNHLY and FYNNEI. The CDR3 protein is CASSDNLEQYF. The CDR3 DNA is TGTGCCAGCAGTGATAACCTCGAGCAGTACTTC.

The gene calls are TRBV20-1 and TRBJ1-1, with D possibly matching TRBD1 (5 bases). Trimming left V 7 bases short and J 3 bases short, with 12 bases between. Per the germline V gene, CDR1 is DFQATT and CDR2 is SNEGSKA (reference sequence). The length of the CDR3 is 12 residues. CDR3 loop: CSGVGRDTEAFF. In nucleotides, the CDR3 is TGCAGTGGGGTAGGCAGGGACACTGAAGCTTTCTTT.

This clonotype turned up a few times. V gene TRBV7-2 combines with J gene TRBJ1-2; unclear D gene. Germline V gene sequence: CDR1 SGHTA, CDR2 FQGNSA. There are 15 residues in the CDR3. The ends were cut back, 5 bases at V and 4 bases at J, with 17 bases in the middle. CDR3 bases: TGTGCCAGCAGCCGAGAAGCCGATTCTTCCTATGGCTACACCTTC. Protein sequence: CASSREADSSYGYTF.

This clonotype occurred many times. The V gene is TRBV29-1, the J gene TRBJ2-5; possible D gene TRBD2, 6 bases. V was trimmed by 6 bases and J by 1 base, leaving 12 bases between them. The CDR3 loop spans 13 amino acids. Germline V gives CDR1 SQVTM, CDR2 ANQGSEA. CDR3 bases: TGCAGCGTGGGCCGGGACTTCCAAGAGACCCAGTACTTC. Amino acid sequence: CSVGRDFQETQYF.

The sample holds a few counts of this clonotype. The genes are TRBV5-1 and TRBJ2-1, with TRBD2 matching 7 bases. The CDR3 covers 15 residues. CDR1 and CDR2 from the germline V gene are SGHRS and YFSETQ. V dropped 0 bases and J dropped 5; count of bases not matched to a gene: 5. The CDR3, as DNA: TGCGCCAGCAGCTTGGTTTTGGGAGGGGACAATGAGCAGTTCTTC. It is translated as CASSLVLGGDNEQFF.

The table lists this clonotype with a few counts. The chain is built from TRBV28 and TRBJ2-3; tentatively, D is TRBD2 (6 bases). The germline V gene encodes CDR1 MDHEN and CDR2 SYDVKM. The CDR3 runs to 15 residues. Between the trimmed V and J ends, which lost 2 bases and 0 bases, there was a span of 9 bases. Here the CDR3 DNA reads TGTGCCAGCAGTTTAGGGGGGACTAGCACAGATACGCAGTATTTT. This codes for CASSLGGTSTDTQYF.

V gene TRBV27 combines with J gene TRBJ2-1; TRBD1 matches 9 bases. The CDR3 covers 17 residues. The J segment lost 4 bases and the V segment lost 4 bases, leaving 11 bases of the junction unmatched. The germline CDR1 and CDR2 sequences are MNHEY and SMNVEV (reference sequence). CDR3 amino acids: CASSSVTGTGIYNEQFF. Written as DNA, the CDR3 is TGTGCCAGCAGTTCAGTTACCGGGACAGGGATATACAATGAGCAGTTCTTC.

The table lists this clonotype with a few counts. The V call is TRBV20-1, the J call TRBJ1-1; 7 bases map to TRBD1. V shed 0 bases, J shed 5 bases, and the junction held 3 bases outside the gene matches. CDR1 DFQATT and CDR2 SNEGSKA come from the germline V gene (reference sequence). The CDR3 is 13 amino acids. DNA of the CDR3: TGCAGTGCTAGAGATAACAGGGGAACTGAAGCTTTCTTT. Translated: CSARDNRGTEAFF.

CDR3 nucleotide sequence: TGCAGTGCTAGCGGGGGGGCCAGAGAGACCCAGTACTTC. Amino acids: CSASGGARETQYF. The chain couples TRBV20-1 to TRBJ2-7; 8 nucleotides match TRBD2. The DNA end favors TRBJ2-5, so the J call may be wrong. This CDR3 has 13 residues. Germline V gene data show CDR1 as DFQATT and CDR2 as SNEGSKA (reference sequence).

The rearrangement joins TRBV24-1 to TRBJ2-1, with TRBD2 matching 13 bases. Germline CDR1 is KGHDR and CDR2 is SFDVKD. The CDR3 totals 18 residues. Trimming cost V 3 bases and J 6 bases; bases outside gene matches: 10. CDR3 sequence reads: CATSDPGLAGRNSNEQFF. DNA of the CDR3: TGTGCCACCAGTGATCCGGGACTAGCGGGAAGGAACTCCAATGAGCAGTTCTTC.

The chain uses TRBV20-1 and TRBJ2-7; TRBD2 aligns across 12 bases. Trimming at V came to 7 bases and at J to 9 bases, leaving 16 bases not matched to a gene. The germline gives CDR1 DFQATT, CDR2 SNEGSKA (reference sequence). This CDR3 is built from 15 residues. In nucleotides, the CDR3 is TGCAGTGGACGAGGGACTAGCGGGTCTCCCGGGGGGCAGTACTTC. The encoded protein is CSGRGTSGSPGGQYF.

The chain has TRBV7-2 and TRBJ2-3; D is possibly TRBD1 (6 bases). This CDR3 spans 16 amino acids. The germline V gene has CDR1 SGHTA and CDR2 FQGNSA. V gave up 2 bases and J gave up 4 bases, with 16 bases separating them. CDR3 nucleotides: TGTGCCAGCAGCTTACCCCCTAACAGGGATGCAGATACGCAGTATTTT. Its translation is CASSLPPNRDADTQYF.

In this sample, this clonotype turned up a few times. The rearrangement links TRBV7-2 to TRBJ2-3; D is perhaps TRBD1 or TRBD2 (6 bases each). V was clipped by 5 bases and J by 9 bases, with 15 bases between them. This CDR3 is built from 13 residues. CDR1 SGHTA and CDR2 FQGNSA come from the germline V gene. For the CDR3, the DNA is TGTGCCAGCAGCCCAGAGGGGGGCGGCACGCAGTATTTT. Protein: CASSPEGGGTQYF.

CDR3 sequence: CASSYETSGRPITYEQYF. For the CDR3, the DNA is TGTGCCAGCAGTTACGAGACTAGCGGGAGGCCGATAACCTACGAGCAGTACTTC. The chain joins TRBV2 to TRBJ2-7, with 13 positions matching TRBD2. The germline V gene encodes CDR1 SNHLY and CDR2 FYNNEI. The CDR3 is made up of 18 amino acids. V lost 5 bases, J lost 2 bases, and 12 bases stayed unmatched.

The chain's CDR3 is CSARGLYEQYF. In DNA, the CDR3 is TGCAGTGCTAGAGGTCTTTACGAGCAGTACTTC. The chain recombines TRBV20-1 with TRBJ2-7; D is unresolved. Per germline, CDR1 DFQATT and CDR2 SNEGSKA (reference sequence). The V and J ends lost 1 base and 4 bases respectively, with 5 bases between them. The CDR3 has 11 amino acids.

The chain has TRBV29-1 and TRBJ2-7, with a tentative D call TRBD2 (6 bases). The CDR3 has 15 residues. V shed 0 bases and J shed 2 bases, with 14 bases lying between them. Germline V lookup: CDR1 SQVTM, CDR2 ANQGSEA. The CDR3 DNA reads TGCAGCGTTGAAGAGGACGGGGGAAGGGCCTACGAGCAGTACTTC. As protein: CSVEEDGGRAYEQYF.

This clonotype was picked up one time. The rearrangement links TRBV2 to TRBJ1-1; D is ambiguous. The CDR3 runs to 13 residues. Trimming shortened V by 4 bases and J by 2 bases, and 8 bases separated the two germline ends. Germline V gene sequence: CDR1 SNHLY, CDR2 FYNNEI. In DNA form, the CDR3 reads TGTGCCAGCAGTGGTGGATCTAACACTGAAGCTTTCTTT. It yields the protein CASSGGSNTEAFF. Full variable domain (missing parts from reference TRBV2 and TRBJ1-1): EPEVTQTPSHQVTQMGQEVILRCVPISNHLYFYWYRQILGQKVEFLVSFYNNEISEKSEIFDDQFSVERPDGSNFTLKIRSTKLEDSAMYFCASSGGSNTEAFFGQGTRLTVV.

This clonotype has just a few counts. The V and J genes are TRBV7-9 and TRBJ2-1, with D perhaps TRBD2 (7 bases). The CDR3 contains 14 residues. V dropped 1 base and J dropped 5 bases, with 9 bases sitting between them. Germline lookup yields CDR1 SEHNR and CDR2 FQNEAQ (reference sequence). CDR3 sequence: CASSLVGGDNEQFF. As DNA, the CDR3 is TGTGCCAGCAGCTTAGTAGGGGGGGACAATGAGCAGTTCTTC.

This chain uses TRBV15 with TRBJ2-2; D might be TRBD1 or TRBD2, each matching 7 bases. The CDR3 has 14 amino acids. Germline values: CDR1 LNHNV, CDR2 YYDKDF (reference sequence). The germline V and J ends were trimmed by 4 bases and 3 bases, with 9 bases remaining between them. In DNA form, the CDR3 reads TGTGCCACCAGCACAGGGGGGGACACCGGGGAGCTGTTTTTT. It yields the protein CATSTGGDTGELFF. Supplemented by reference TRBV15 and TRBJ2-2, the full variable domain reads DAMVIQNPRYQVTQFGKPVTLSCSQTLNHNVMYWYQQKSSQAPKLLFHYYDKDFNNEADTPDNFQSRRPNTSFCFLDIRSPGLGDTAMYLCATSTGGDTGELFFGEGSRLTVL.

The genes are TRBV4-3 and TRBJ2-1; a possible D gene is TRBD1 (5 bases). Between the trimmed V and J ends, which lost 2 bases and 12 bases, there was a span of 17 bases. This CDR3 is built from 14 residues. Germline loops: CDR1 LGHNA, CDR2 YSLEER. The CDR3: CASSQSLDRQGQFF. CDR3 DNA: TGCGCCAGCAGCCAAAGCTTGGACCGCCAGGGGCAGTTCTTC.